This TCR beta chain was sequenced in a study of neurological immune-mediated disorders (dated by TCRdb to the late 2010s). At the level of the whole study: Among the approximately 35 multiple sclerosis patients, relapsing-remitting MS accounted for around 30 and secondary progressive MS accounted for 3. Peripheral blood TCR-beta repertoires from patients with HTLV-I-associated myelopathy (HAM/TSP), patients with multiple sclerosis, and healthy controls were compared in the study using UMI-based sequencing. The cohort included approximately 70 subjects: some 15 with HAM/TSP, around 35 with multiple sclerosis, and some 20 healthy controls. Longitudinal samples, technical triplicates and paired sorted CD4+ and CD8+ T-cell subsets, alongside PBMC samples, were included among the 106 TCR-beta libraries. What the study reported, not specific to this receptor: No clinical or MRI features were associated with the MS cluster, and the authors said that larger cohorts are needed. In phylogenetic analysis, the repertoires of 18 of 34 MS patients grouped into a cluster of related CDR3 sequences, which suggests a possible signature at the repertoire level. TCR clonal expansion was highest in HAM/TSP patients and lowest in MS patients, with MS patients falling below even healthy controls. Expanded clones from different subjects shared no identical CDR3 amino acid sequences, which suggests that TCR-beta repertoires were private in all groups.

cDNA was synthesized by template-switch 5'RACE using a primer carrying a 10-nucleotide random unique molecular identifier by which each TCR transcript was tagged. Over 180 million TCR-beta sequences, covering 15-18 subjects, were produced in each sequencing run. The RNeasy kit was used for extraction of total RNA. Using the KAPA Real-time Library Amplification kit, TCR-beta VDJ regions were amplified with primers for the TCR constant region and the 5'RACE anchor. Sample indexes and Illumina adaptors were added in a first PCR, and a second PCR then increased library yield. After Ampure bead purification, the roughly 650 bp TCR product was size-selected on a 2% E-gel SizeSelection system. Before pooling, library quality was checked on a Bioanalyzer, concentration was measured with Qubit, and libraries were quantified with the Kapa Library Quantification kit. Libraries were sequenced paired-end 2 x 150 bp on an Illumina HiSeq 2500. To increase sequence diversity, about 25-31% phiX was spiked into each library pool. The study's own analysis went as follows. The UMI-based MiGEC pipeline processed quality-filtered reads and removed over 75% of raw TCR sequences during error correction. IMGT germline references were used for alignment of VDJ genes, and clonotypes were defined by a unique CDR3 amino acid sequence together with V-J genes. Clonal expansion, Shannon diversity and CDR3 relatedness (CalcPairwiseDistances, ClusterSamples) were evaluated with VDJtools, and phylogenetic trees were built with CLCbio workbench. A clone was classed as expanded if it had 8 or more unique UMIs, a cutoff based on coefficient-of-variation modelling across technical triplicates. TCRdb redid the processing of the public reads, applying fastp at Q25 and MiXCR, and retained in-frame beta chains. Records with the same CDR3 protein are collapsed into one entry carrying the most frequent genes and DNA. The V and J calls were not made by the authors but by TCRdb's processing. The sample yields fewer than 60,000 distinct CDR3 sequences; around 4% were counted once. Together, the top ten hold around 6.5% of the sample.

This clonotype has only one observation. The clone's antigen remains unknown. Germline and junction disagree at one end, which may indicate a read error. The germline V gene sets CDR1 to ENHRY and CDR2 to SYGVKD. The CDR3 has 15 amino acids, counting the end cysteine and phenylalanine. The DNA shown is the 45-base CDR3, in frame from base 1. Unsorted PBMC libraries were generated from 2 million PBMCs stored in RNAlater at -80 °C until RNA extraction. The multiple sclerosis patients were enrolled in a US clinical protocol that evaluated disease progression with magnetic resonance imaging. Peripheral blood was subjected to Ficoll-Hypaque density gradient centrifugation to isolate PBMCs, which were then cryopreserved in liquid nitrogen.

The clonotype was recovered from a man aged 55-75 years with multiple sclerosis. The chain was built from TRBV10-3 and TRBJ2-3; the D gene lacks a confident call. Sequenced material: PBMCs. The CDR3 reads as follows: CAISESMVLRDTQYF. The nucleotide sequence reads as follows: TGTGCCATAAGTGAGTCGATGGTGCTACGAGATACGCAGTATTTT.